The 20 T cell receptor beta chains given below trace back to one sample, sequenced in a study of T-cell reconstitution after alpha-beta-depleted transplantation in children. Preparation of the TCRbeta library involved a method that used unique molecular identifiers. TCRdb used MiXCR to reprocess the PCR reads, holding one entry per CDR3 protein. The sample has around 600,000 distinct CDR3 sequences; 8% to 11% are singletons. The starting material was PBMCs from the stem cell graft donor, obtained from the stem cell graft. These TCRs come from a human donor who donated a stem cell graft to a child with acute myeloid leukemia.

This clonotype has a handful of counts. This clone may be a read error of a much larger clone one base away. The chain is built from TRBV6-2 or TRBV6-3 and TRBJ2-3; D uncertain. The length of the CDR3 is 11 residues. Trimming took 7 bases from V and 2 from J, leaving 4 bases between them. Germline CDR1 and CDR2: MNHEY and SVGEGT. This CDR3 is CASMNTDTQYF. The CDR3 coding sequence is TGTGCCAGCATGAACACAGATACGCAGTATTTT.

The rearrangement joins TRBV12-3 or TRBV12-4 to TRBJ2-6; 8 bases match TRBD2. This CDR3 contains 17 residues. V lost 5 bases, J lost 3 bases, and 9 bases stayed unmatched. This CDR3 is CASSPPSGGGGANVLTF. Here the CDR3 DNA reads TGTGCCAGCAGTCCCCCAAGCGGGGGTGGTGGGGCCAACGTCCTGACTTTC.

This clonotype came up many times. The V gene is TRBV7-2, the J gene TRBJ2-2, with a weak D call TRBD2 (5 bases). CDR1 is SGHTA, CDR2 FQGNSA, per germline. The CDR3 totals 15 residues. Trimming pared 3 bases from V and 0 bases from J, leaving 8 bases between. The CDR3 spells CASSLGGSNTGELFF. CDR3 bases: TGTGCCAGCAGCTTGGGCGGGTCGAACACCGGGGAGCTGTTTTTT. The whole variable domain, filled in from reference TRBV7-2 and TRBJ2-2, reads GAGVSQSPSNKVTEKGKDVELRCDPISGHTALYWYRQSLGQGLEFLIYFQGNSAPDKSGLPSDRFSAERTGGSVSTLTIQRTQQEDSAVYLCASSLGGSNTGELFFGEGSRLTVL.

The chain uses TRBV7-2 and TRBJ2-7; D is undetermined. The CDR3 is made up of 17 amino acids. The V and J ends lost 0 bases and 6 bases respectively, with 21 bases between them. CDR1 is SGHTA, CDR2 FQGNSA, per germline. The CDR3 nucleotides read TGTGCCAGCAGCTTAGCTTCCCATCGTCCTGGCCTCGTCGAGCAGTACTTC. Residues: CASSLASHRPGLVEQYF.

The V gene is TRBV6-2 or TRBV6-3, the J gene TRBJ2-3; 8 bases agree with TRBD2. The CDR3 is 18 amino acids. Germline loops: CDR1 MNHEY, CDR2 SVGEGT. The V gene end was trimmed by 4 bases and the J gene end by 5 bases; junction bases not matched to a gene: 17. The CDR3 nucleotides read TGTGCCAGCAGTTCCTCTGGCGGGAGGTATTCATTCCGAGATACGCAGTATTTT. Translation: CASSSSGGRYSFRDTQYF.

V is TRBV6-5 and J is TRBJ1-5; D is possibly TRBD1 (6 bases). In germline, CDR1 is MNHEY, CDR2 SVGAGI. The CDR3 consists of 19 residues. Trimming removed 2 bases from V and 1 base from J, with 21 bases in between. CDR3 nucleotide sequence: TGTGCCAGCAGTTACCGACCGGGAGAGGGGGGGACGAGCAATCAGCCCCAGCATTTT. Its translation is CASSYRPGEGGTSNQPQHF.

This clonotype was seen a few times. The rearrangement joins TRBV4-2 to TRBJ2-7; D is perhaps TRBD2 (5 bases). Trimming left V 0 bases short and J 3 bases short, with 12 bases between. The germline gives CDR1 LGHNA, CDR2 YNFKEQ. The CDR3 has 15 residues. As DNA, the CDR3 is TGTGCCAGCAGCCAAGAACAAGGAGGAAACTACGAGCAGTACTTC. This gives the protein CASSQEQGGNYEQYF.

The chain employs TRBV5-6 and TRBJ1-2, with TRBD1 matching 8 bases. J lost 3 bases, V lost 0 bases, and 1 base had no gene match. There are 14 residues in the CDR3. Germline V lookup: CDR1 SGHDT, CDR2 YYEEEE. The CDR3 protein is CASSLVGQDYGYTF. The DNA of the CDR3 is TGTGCCAGCAGCTTGGTGGGACAGGACTATGGCTACACCTTC. The variable domain in full, completed from reference TRBV5-6 and TRBJ1-2, reads DAGVTQSPTHLIKTRGQQVTLRCSPKSGHDTVSWYQQALGQGPQFIFQYYEEEERQRGNFPDRFSGHQFPNYSSELNVNALLLGDSALYLCASSLVGQDYGYTFGSGTRLTVV.

This clonotype was observed a few times. The J gene is TRBJ1-5, the V gene TRBV20-1, with 7 bases identical to TRBD1. This CDR3 contains 14 residues. Germline assignment: CDR1 DFQATT and CDR2 SNEGSKA (reference sequence). Unmatched junction bases numbered 11, after V lost 5 bases and J lost 7 bases. CDR3 sequence reads: CSAPKGAEKQPQHF. For the CDR3, the DNA is TGCAGTGCTCCCAAGGGGGCGGAGAAGCAGCCCCAGCATTTT.

This clonotype was observed at least ten times. The chain links TRBV6-5 to TRBJ2-7, with 12 bases that match TRBD1. Losses at the gene ends were 4 bases for V and 5 bases for J; bases not matched to a gene: 3. The CDR3 runs 14 residues. Germline V gene lookup returns CDR1 MNHEY and CDR2 SVGAGI. The CDR3 spells CASSLGTGGHEQYF. The CDR3 DNA follows: TGTGCCAGCAGTTTGGGGACAGGGGGCCACGAGCAGTACTTC.

A few counts support this clonotype. The chain uses TRBV20-1 and TRBJ2-7; D might be TRBD1 (6 bases). The CDR3 spans 15 residues. Germline V lookup: CDR1 DFQATT, CDR2 SNEGSKA (reference sequence). Trimming stripped 3 bases from V and 0 bases from J, with 15 bases between. The DNA for the CDR3 is TGCAGTGCTAGTCGGGACACAACCAGCTCCTACGAGCAGTACTTC. Translated, it gives CSASRDTTSSYEQYF.

This clonotype has a handful of counts. A junction boundary mismatches the germline segment, possibly from a read error. V and J are TRBV28 and TRBJ2-1; D gene uncertain. Germline V gene data show CDR1 as MDHEN and CDR2 as SYDVKM. The CDR3 length is 14 residues. The CDR3 nucleotides are TGTGCCAGCAGTTTATTTTACTCCAACAATGAGCAGTTCTTC. It yields the protein CASSLFYSNNEQFF.

This clonotype came up many times. The chain employs TRBV7-2 and TRBJ2-7, with 7 bases aligning to TRBD2. The CDR3 spans 16 residues. The trim removed 1 base at V and 1 base at J, leaving 7 bases unmatched. Germline CDR1 is SGHTA and CDR2 is FQGNSA. The chain's CDR3 is CASSLVGGRGSYEQYF. CDR3 nucleotide sequence: TGTGCCAGCAGCTTAGTAGGCGGGAGAGGGTCCTACGAGCAGTACTTC.

The chain employs TRBV15 and TRBJ2-5, with D possibly being TRBD1 (5 bases). The germline V gene encodes CDR1 LNHNV and CDR2 YYDKDF (reference sequence). The CDR3 is 15 residues long. The V end was cut by 0 bases, the J end by 5 bases, with 13 bases between. The CDR3 DNA reads as TGTGCCACCAGCAGAGATTTGGGGCAGGCGGAGACCCAGTACTTC. Its translation: CATSRDLGQAETQYF.

There are a few counts of this clonotype. The chain recombines TRBV5-1 with TRBJ2-1; TRBD2 matches 9 bases. This CDR3 has 15 amino acids. In germline, CDR1 is SGHRS, CDR2 YFSETQ. The ends lost 4 bases at V and 6 bases at J; junction bases unmatched: 8. The CDR3 protein is CASSLGTSFFNEQFF. The DNA of the CDR3 is TGCGCCAGCAGCCTCGGGACTAGCTTTTTCAATGAGCAGTTCTTC.

This clonotype was counted at least ten times. The genes are TRBV6-2 or TRBV6-3 and TRBJ1-1; TRBD1 agrees at 10 bases. CDR3 length: 14 amino acids. Germline CDR1 reads MNHEY; CDR2 reads SVGEGT. The V gene end was trimmed by 6 bases and the J gene end by 5 bases; junction bases not matched to a gene: 6. DNA of the CDR3: TGTGCCAGCAGCTCGACAGGGGGCAGGACTGAAGCTTTCTTT. Protein: CASSSTGGRTEAFF.

This clonotype was detected only a few times. V usage is TRBV9 and J usage is TRBJ1-5; D not certain. Looked up from germline, CDR1 is SGDLS and CDR2 is YYNGEE. V was shortened by 0 bases and J by 2 bases, with 9 bases between the two germline ends. The CDR3 covers 15 residues. CDR3 coding DNA: TGTGCCAGCAGCGTAGCCGACGGAGGCAATCAGCCCCAGCATTTT. It translates to CASSVADGGNQPQHF.

This clonotype was detected once. The rearrangement joins TRBV5-1 to TRBJ2-2, with TRBD2 matching 10 bases. V was pared by 1 base and J by 2 bases, with 5 bases of the junction left unmatched. Germline CDR1 and CDR2: SGHRS and YFSETQ. The CDR3 is 17 amino acids. The CDR3 spells CASSLRVAGGNTGELFF. Here the CDR3 DNA reads TGCGCCAGCAGCTTGAGGGTAGCGGGAGGCAACACCGGGGAGCTGTTTTTT.

V is TRBV30 and J is TRBJ2-1, with TRBD2 matching over 8 bases. This CDR3 is built from 17 residues. Trimming cost V 2 bases and J 9 bases; bases outside gene matches: 18. CDR1 is GTSNPN and CDR2 is SVGIG in the germline V gene (reference sequence). CDR3: CAWSSGTRLAGYVEQFF. Written as DNA, the CDR3 is TGTGCCTGGAGTAGCGGAACGAGGCTAGCGGGTTACGTTGAGCAGTTCTTC.

This clonotype was observed a handful of times. The rearrangement uses TRBV6-5 and TRBJ2-5; TRBD2 matches at 9 bases. The germline gives CDR1 MNHEY, CDR2 SVGAGI. The CDR3 sequence is 18 residues long. V trimming: 2 bases; J trimming: 5 bases; junction bases outside the gene matches: 15. This CDR3 reads CASSYAAGVAGVGETQYF. As DNA, the CDR3 is TGTGCCAGCAGTTACGCAGCTGGGGTAGCGGGAGTGGGGGAGACCCAGTACTTC.